Listed below are T cell receptor beta chains from one sample, sequenced in a study of blood T cell repertoires in COVID-19. Some clones are missing from TCRdb's copy, which holds only in-frame ones; the method was immunoSEQ multiplex PCR. The sample yields 70,000 or so clones, around 82% seen once. What was sequenced was peripheral blood. All receptors come from a human donor in a cohort sampled during active COVID-19. Each CDR3 is given with its conserved first and last residue. A D gene is named only where the DNA matches it firmly. Expanded clones get a size class; other rows say once, few or many, or leave the size out.

j_call: TRBJ1-3
clone_size: NA
v_call: TRBV3-1/TRBV3-2
d_call: TRBD1
cdr3_length: 18
cdr3_nt: TGTGCCAGCAGCTCAGGTTCGGGACAGTTTCGCTCTGGAAACACCATATATTTT
cdr3_aa: CASSSGSGQFRSGNTIYF

j_call: TRBJ1-5
clone_size: once
v_call: TRBV5-6
d_call: NA
cdr3_length: 14
cdr3_nt: TGTGCCAGCAGCTTGCACAGGGCTGGTCAGCCCCAGCATTTT
cdr3_aa: CASSLHRAGQPQHF

j_call: TRBJ2-1
clone_size: NA
v_call: TRBV5-1
d_call: TRBD1
cdr3_length: 15
cdr3_nt: TGCGCCAGCAGCTACGGGACAGGGATTGTCGATGAGCAGTTCTTC
cdr3_aa: CASSYGTGIVDEQFF

j_call: TRBJ2-5
clone_size: NA
v_call: TRBV29-1
d_call: TRBD2
cdr3_length: 14
cdr3_nt: TGCAGCGTCGGTCCGGCTAGCGGCCAAGAGACCCAGTACTTC
cdr3_aa: CSVGPASGQETQYF

j_call: TRBJ1-6
clone_size: NA
v_call: TRBV7-2
d_call: NA
cdr3_length: 15
cdr3_nt: TGTGCCAGCAGCTTAGGTATCATAGCGAATTCACCCCTCCACTTT
cdr3_aa: CASSLGIIANSPLHF

j_call: TRBJ2-5
clone_size: NA
v_call: TRBV30
d_call: TRBD1
cdr3_length: 14
cdr3_nt: TGTGCCTGGAGTAGGGACAGGGCGGGGGAGACCCAGTACTTC
cdr3_aa: CAWSRDRAGETQYF

j_call: TRBJ2-7
clone_size: NA
v_call: TRBV27
d_call: NA
cdr3_length: 13
cdr3_nt: TGTGCCAGCAGTTTCCACGGGAATTACGAGCAGTACTTC
cdr3_aa: CASSFHGNYEQYF

j_call: TRBJ1-1
clone_size: NA
v_call: TRBV19
d_call: NA
cdr3_length: 14
cdr3_nt: TGTGCCAGTAGTATAGGTCGGGTGAACACTGAAGCTTTCTTT
cdr3_aa: CASSIGRVNTEAFF

j_call: TRBJ2-1
clone_size: few
v_call: TRBV5-4
d_call: NA
cdr3_length: 15
cdr3_nt: TGTGCCAGCAGCTTGGGGCCAGGGTCCTACAATGAGCAGTTCTTC
cdr3_aa: CASSLGPGSYNEQFF

j_call: TRBJ2-1
clone_size: few
v_call: TRBV11-2
d_call: TRBD2
cdr3_length: 17
cdr3_nt: TGTGCCAGCAGCCGTAGGGCGGGAGGGATCTTATACAATGAGCAGTTCTTC
cdr3_aa: CASSRRAGGILYNEQFF

j_call: TRBJ1-6
clone_size: NA
v_call: TRBV27
d_call: NA
cdr3_length: 15
cdr3_nt: TGTGCCAGCAAAAGAGGGAGCTCCTATAATTCACCCCTCCACTTT
cdr3_aa: CASKRGSSYNSPLHF

j_call: TRBJ2-7
clone_size: NA
v_call: TRBV5-1
d_call: TRBD2
cdr3_length: 16
cdr3_nt: TGCGCGCAGCGGGACCCTACCTCGGGAGGGTCCCCCGAGCAGTACTTC
cdr3_aa: CAQRDPTSGGSPEQYF

j_call: TRBJ2-2
clone_size: NA
v_call: TRBV27
d_call: NA
cdr3_length: 12
cdr3_nt: TGTGCCAGCAGCCTAGCCTCCGGGGAGCTGTTTTTT
cdr3_aa: CASSLASGELFF

j_call: TRBJ2-1
clone_size: NA
v_call: TRBV18
d_call: NA
cdr3_length: 15
cdr3_nt: TGTGCCAGCTCATTTGGATTGACAGGAGACAATGAGCAGTTCTTC
cdr3_aa: CASSFGLTGDNEQFF

j_call: TRBJ2-7
clone_size: NA
v_call: TRBV6-2/TRBV6-3
d_call: NA
cdr3_length: 18
cdr3_nt: TGTGCCAGCAGTTACCCTTCCCCGAACGGGCAGGGAAAGTACGAGCAGTACTTC
cdr3_aa: CASSYPSPNGQGKYEQYF

j_call: TRBJ2-3
clone_size: NA
v_call: TRBV2
d_call: NA
cdr3_length: 14
cdr3_nt: TGTGCCAGCAGTGTTTACCAAAGAGCAGATACGCAGTATTTT
cdr3_aa: CASSVYQRADTQYF

j_call: TRBJ2-7
clone_size: NA
v_call: TRBV5-1
d_call: NA
cdr3_length: 15
cdr3_nt: TGCGCCAGCACGCCAATGGGCCTTTCATCCTACGAGCAGTACTTC
cdr3_aa: CASTPMGLSSYEQYF

j_call: TRBJ2-3
clone_size: NA
v_call: TRBV7-2
d_call: TRBD1
cdr3_length: 13
cdr3_nt: TGTGCCAGCCGGGACAGGCAAACAGATACGCAGTATTTT
cdr3_aa: CASRDRQTDTQYF

j_call: TRBJ2-3
clone_size: NA
v_call: TRBV7-2
d_call: TRBD2
cdr3_length: 14
cdr3_nt: TGTGCCAGCAGTTGGGGGGGAGGCACAGATACGCAGTATTTT
cdr3_aa: CASSWGGGTDTQYF

j_call: TRBJ2-7
clone_size: NA
v_call: TRBV4-2
d_call: NA
cdr3_length: 15
cdr3_nt: TGTGCCAGCAGCCAGGCTCCGGGAATAATCTACGAGCAGTACTTC
cdr3_aa: CASSQAPGIIYEQYF

j_call: TRBJ2-7
clone_size: NA
v_call: TRBV7-2
d_call: NA
cdr3_length: 14
cdr3_nt: TGTGCCAGCAGCTTGATGGGGAGCTCCTACGAGCAGTACTTC
cdr3_aa: CASSLMGSSYEQYF

j_call: TRBJ2-7
clone_size: NA
v_call: TRBV10-1
d_call: TRBD1
cdr3_length: 14
cdr3_nt: TGCGCCAGCAGTGAAACGGGACAGGGGGCTCGAGAGTACTTC
cdr3_aa: CASSETGQGAREYF

j_call: TRBJ2-5
clone_size: few
v_call: TRBV7-9
d_call: TRBD1
cdr3_length: 15
cdr3_nt: TGTGCCAGCAGTTTACTCACCCCAGGGGGAGAGACCCAGTACTTC
cdr3_aa: CASSLLTPGGETQYF

j_call: TRBJ2-7
clone_size: many
v_call: TRBV2
d_call: TRBD1
cdr3_length: 14
cdr3_nt: TGTGCCAGCATGGGACAGCTCACCTCCTACGAGCAGTACTTC
cdr3_aa: CASMGQLTSYEQYF

j_call: TRBJ1-2
clone_size: NA
v_call: TRBV12-3/TRBV12-4
d_call: NA
cdr3_length: 13
cdr3_nt: TGTGCCAGCAGTTTAGTTGCGCGCTATGGCTACACCTTC
cdr3_aa: CASSLVARYGYTF

j_call: TRBJ2-7
clone_size: NA
v_call: TRBV28
d_call: TRBD2
cdr3_length: 14
cdr3_nt: TGTGCCAGCAGTTTACTAAGCGGGAGTACCGAGCAGTACTTC
cdr3_aa: CASSLLSGSTEQYF

j_call: TRBJ1-2
clone_size: once
v_call: TRBV3-1/TRBV3-2
d_call: NA
cdr3_length: 15
cdr3_nt: TGTGCCAGCAGCCAAGCGAACACGGTCGCTAGTGGCTACACCTTC
cdr3_aa: CASSQANTVASGYTF

j_call: TRBJ1-3
clone_size: NA
v_call: TRBV6-2/TRBV6-3
d_call: TRBD1
cdr3_length: 15
cdr3_nt: TGTGCCAGCAGTTACCAGGGGGCCACTGGAAACACCATATATTTT
cdr3_aa: CASSYQGATGNTIYF